Presented here are 12 T cell receptor beta chains from one specimen sequenced in a study of cytotoxic CD8 clonotypes in ibrutinib-treated CLL (dated by TCRdb to the early 2020s). The receptor library was made with the immunoSEQ multiplex PCR assay. TCRdb took this table from immuneACCESS and kept in-frame rearrangements with V and J called. Such tables lack part of the clones; where checked against another copy, unresolved V genes explain under half of the gap, and the rest is unexplained. Recorded for this sample are about 60,000 clones; 50% to 70% of them occurred a single time. The top ten constitute 20% to 30% of the sample. The sample's time point label is to be understood as: progressive disease on ibrutinib. Sequences were derived from PBMCs, sampled at disease progression, from a patient treated with ibrutinib. All receptors come from a human donor with chronic lymphocytic leukemia.

This chain joins TRBV19 and TRBJ2-3; 11 positions agree with TRBD2. This CDR3 has 17 amino acids. Germline CDR1 and CDR2: LNHDA and SQIVND (reference sequence). J gave up 1 base and V 4 bases, and 7 bases lay outside the gene matches. The DNA of the CDR3 is TGTGCCAGTAGTAAAATAGCGGGAGGGTGGGGCACAGATACGCAGTATTTT. Amino acids: CASSKIAGGWGTDTQYF.

V usage is TRBV25-1 and J usage is TRBJ1-5; D ambiguous. V was shortened by 1 base and J by 1 base, with 5 bases between the two germline ends. Germline assignment: CDR1 MGHDK and CDR2 SYGVNS. The CDR3 is made up of 14 amino acids. DNA for the CDR3: TGTGCCAGCAGTGAATCGTGGAGCAATCAGCCCCAGCATTTT. Protein product: CASSESWSNQPQHF.

This clone was recorded a few times. J is TRBJ2-2 and V is TRBV30, with 10 bases that match TRBD1. Germline V CDR1 and CDR2: GTSNPN, SVGIG (reference sequence). The CDR3 length is 15 residues. Trimming took 3 bases from V and 7 from J; bases not matched to a gene: 8. The CDR3 spells CAWSRQGARIGELFF. CDR3 nucleotide sequence: TGTGCCTGGAGCAGACAGGGGGCGAGAATCGGGGAGCTGTTTTTT.

This clone appeared a few times. This chain uses TRBV19 with TRBJ2-3, with D possibly TRBD2 on 6 matching bases. This CDR3 has 15 residues. Trimming cost V 3 bases and J 2 bases, with 12 bases left between them. Germline V lookup: CDR1 LNHDA, CDR2 SQIVND (reference sequence). The CDR3 reads CASSIWRAATDTQYF. The CDR3 region has the DNA TGTGCCAGTAGTATTTGGAGGGCGGCCACAGATACGCAGTATTTT.

The chain couples TRBV27 to TRBJ1-2; the D gene is possibly TRBD1 (6 bases). Looked up from germline, CDR1 is MNHEY and CDR2 is SMNVEV (reference sequence). There are 13 residues in the CDR3. V was pared by 5 bases and J by 8 bases, with 15 bases between. The CDR3 bases are TGTGCCAGCAGTCAGACCGGGACATGGGGCTACACCTTC. Encoded protein: CASSQTGTWGYTF.

V and J are TRBV6-6 and TRBJ2-7, with 9 bases matching TRBD1. V shed 2 bases and J 8 bases; nucleotides not matched to a gene: 7. The germline V gene encodes CDR1 MNHNY and CDR2 SVGAGI (reference sequence). This CDR3 is 14 amino acids long. CDR3 nucleotide sequence: TGTGCCAGCAGTTACCGGGACAGGGATAATAAGCAGTACTTC. This translates into CASSYRDRDNKQYF.

There are a few counts of this clone. The V and J genes are TRBV7-2 and TRBJ1-1; no clear D gene. Germline CDR1 is SGHTA and CDR2 is FQGNSA. This CDR3 is built from 14 residues. The germline V and J ends were trimmed by 1 base and 0 bases, with 6 bases remaining between them. The CDR3 loop reads CASSLEALNTEAFF. The CDR3 region has the DNA TGTGCCAGCAGCTTAGAGGCGCTGAACACTGAAGCTTTCTTT.

The chain uses TRBV2 and TRBJ2-7; 11 bases are shared with TRBD2. Trimming removed 4 bases from V and 1 base from J; junction bases left unmatched: 6. Germline V lookup: CDR1 SNHLY, CDR2 FYNNEI. CDR3 length: 16 residues. The CDR3 nucleotides read TGTGCCAGCAGTGGGGGACTAGCGGAGGCGTCCTACGAGCAGTACTTC. This sequence encodes CASSGGLAEASYEQYF. The whole variable domain, filled in from reference TRBV2 and TRBJ2-7, reads EPEVTQTPSHQVTQMGQEVILRCVPISNHLYFYWYRQILGQKVEFLVSFYNNEISEKSEIFDDQFSVERPDGSNFTLKIRSTKLEDSAMYFCASSGGLAEASYEQYFGPGTRLTVT.

J is TRBJ1-4 and V is TRBV7-2; D gene unclear. Per the germline V gene, CDR1 is SGHTA and CDR2 is FQGNSA. Trimming took 8 bases from V and 8 from J, leaving 12 bases between them. CDR3 length equals 12 residues. The CDR3 DNA is TGTGCCAGCGGCCCCTTCGGGGAAAAACTGTTTTTT. This sequence encodes CASGPFGEKLFF.

The chain couples TRBV7-8 to TRBJ2-7; no clear D. This CDR3 spans 14 amino acids. Germline CDR1 reads SGHVS; CDR2 reads FQNEAQ. V shed 1 base and J shed 2 bases, with 9 bases lying between them. The DNA for the CDR3 is TGTGCCAGCAGCTTAGGGGCGGAAGCCTACGAGCAGTACTTC. Protein sequence: CASSLGAEAYEQYF.

This chain joins TRBV7-9 and TRBJ2-1; 9 bases match TRBD2. CDR1 is SEHNR, CDR2 FQNEAQ, per germline (reference sequence). After removal of 4 bases from V and 7 bases from J, the junction contained 5 bases not matched to a gene. CDR3 length equals 14 residues. The CDR3 region has the DNA TGTGCCAGCAGCTCTGGACTAGCGCTAAATGAGCAGTTCTTC. Translated, it gives CASSSGLALNEQFF.

The chain uses TRBV7-9 and TRBJ2-4; TRBD1 matches 7 bases. CDR1 is SEHNR, CDR2 FQNEAQ, per germline (reference sequence). The CDR3 covers 15 residues. V was pared by 5 bases and J by 0 bases, with 4 bases of the junction left unmatched. The CDR3 loop is CASSTTGLAKNIQYF. The CDR3 DNA follows: TGTGCCAGCAGCACGACAGGGTTAGCCAAAAACATTCAGTACTTC.